One T cell receptor beta chain is described in this entry. Its antigen is not identified. This sample was included in a study of T cell repertoires in cytomegalovirus infection. Study in general: Public TCR beta signatures provided an indication of both CMV infection and a matching HLA type.

Study-wide points: In two of eight donors, the top clonotype was HLA-C-restricted CMV-specific. CMV carriers with the relevant HLA were identified by cumulative public TCR beta family frequency.

TCRdb re-analysed the reads in MiXCR, keeping a single row per CDR3 protein. There are 150,000 to 180,000 distinct CDR3 sequences in the sample; around 22% occur only once, and approximately 11% lies in the top ten. The CDR3 consists of 14 residues. V gave up 0 bases and J gave up 3 bases, with 9 bases separating them. The germline gives CDR1 MNHEY, CDR2 SVGAGI. The receptor was isolated from a human donor in good health (CMV status not recorded). Some clones in this sample may be carry-over from other donors' samples. The sample consisted of PBMCs. This chain joins TRBV6-5 and TRBJ2-7; D is unclear. CDR3 residues: CASSYSGRSYEQYF. For the CDR3, the DNA is TGTGCCAGCAGTTACTCCGGCCGGAGCTACGAGCAGTACTTC.